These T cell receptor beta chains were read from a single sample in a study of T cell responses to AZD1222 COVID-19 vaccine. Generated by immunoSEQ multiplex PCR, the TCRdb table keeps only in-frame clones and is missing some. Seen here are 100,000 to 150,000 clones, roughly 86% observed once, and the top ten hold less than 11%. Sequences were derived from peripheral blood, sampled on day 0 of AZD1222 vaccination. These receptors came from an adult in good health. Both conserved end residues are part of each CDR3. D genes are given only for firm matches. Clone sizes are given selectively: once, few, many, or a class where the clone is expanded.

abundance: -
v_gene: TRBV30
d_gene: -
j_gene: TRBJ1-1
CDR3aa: CAWSRGTEAFF
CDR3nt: TGTGCCTGGAGTCGGGGTACTGAAGCTTTCTTT

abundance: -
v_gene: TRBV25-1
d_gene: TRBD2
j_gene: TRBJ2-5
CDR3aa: CASSDKPIGTSGKETQYF
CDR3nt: TGTGCCAGCAGTGACAAACCAATAGGGACTAGCGGAAAAGAGACCCAGTACTTC

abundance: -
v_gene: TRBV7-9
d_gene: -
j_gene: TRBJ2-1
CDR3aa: CASSSLRDPTYNEQFF
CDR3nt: TGTGCCAGCAGCTCCCTGAGGGACCCGACCTACAATGAGCAGTTCTTC

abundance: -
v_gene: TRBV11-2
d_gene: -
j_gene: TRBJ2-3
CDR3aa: CASSLGTLTSTDTQYF
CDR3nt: TGTGCCAGCAGCTTAGGGACCTTAACTAGCACAGATACGCAGTATTTT

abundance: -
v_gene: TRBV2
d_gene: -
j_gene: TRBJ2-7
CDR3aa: CASSGLAGLSYEQYF
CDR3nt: TGTGCCAGCAGTGGGTTGGCGGGACTTTCCTACGAGCAGTACTTC

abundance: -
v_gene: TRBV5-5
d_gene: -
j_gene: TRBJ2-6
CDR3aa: CASSLMDSGANVLTF
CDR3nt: TGTGCCAGCAGCTTGATGGACTCTGGGGCCAACGTCCTGACTTTC

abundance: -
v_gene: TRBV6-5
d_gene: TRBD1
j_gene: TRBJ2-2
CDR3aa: CASRPDRVNTGELFF
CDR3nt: TGTGCCAGCAGACCCGACAGGGTGAACACCGGGGAGCTGTTTTTT

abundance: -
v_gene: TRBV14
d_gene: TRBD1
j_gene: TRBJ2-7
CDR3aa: CASIDRGPSYEQYF
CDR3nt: TGTGCCAGCATCGACAGGGGGCCCTCCTACGAGCAGTACTTC

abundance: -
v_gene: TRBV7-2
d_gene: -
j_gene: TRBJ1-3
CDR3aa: CASSPNPGDSGNTIYF
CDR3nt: TGTGCCAGCAGCCCCAACCCGGGAGACTCTGGAAACACCATATATTTT

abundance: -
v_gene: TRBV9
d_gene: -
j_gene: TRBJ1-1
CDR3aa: CASSVVGRPWDTEAFF
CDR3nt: TGTGCCAGCAGCGTAGTGGGCAGACCCTGGGACACTGAAGCTTTCTTT

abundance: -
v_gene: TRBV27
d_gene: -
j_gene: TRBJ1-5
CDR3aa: CASSFRGSNQPQHF
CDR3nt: TGTGCCAGCAGTTTTAGGGGAAGCAATCAGCCCCAGCATTTT

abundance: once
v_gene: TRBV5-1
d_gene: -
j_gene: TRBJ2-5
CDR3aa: CASSFREETQYF
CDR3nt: TGCGCCAGCAGCTTCAGAGAGGAGACCCAGTACTTC

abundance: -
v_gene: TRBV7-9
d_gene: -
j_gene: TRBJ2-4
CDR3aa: CASSPGQGTEHIQYF
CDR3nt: TGTGCCAGCAGCCCGGGCCAGGGTACGGAGCACATTCAGTACTTC

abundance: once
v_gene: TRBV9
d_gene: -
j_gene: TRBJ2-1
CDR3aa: CASSLRSTRDEQFF
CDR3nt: TGTGCCAGCAGCCTACGGTCCACTAGGGATGAGCAGTTCTTC

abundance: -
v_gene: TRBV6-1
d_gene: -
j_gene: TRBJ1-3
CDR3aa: CASSDWAAISGNTIYF
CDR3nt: TGTGCCAGCAGTGACTGGGCGGCCATATCTGGAAACACCATATATTTT

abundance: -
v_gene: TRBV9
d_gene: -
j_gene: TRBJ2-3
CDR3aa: CASSGGTDTQYF
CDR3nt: TGTGCCAGCAGCGGCGGCACAGATACGCAGTATTTT

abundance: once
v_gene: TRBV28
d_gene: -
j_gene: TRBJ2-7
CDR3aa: CASSLEGRPYEQYF
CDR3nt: TGTGCCAGCAGTTTGGAGGGCCGCCCCTACGAGCAGTACTTC

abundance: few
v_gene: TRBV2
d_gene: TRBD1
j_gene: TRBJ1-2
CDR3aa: CATPGTDYGYTF
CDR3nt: TGTGCCACGCCAGGGACAGACTATGGCTACACCTTC

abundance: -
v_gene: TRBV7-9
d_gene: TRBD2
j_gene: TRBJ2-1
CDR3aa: CASSSPPSGRARNEQFF
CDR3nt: TGTGCCAGCAGCTCTCCTCCTAGCGGGAGGGCCAGGAATGAGCAGTTCTTC

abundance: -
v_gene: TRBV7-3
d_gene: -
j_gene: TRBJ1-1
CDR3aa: CASSLTRGDTEAFF
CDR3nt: TGTGCCAGCAGCTTAACTCGGGGGGACACTGAAGCTTTCTTT

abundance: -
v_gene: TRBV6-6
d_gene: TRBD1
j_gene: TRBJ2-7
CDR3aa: CASNMGQGSSYEQYF
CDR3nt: TGTGCCAGCAATATGGGACAGGGGAGCTCCTACGAGCAGTACTTC

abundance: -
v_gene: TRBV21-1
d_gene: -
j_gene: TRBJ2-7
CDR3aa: CASSKVGRGAYEQYF
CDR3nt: -

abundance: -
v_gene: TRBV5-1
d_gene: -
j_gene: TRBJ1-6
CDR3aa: CASSLDGPRNSPLHF
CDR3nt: TGCGCCAGCAGCTTGGACGGCCCAAGGAATTCACCCCTCCACTTT